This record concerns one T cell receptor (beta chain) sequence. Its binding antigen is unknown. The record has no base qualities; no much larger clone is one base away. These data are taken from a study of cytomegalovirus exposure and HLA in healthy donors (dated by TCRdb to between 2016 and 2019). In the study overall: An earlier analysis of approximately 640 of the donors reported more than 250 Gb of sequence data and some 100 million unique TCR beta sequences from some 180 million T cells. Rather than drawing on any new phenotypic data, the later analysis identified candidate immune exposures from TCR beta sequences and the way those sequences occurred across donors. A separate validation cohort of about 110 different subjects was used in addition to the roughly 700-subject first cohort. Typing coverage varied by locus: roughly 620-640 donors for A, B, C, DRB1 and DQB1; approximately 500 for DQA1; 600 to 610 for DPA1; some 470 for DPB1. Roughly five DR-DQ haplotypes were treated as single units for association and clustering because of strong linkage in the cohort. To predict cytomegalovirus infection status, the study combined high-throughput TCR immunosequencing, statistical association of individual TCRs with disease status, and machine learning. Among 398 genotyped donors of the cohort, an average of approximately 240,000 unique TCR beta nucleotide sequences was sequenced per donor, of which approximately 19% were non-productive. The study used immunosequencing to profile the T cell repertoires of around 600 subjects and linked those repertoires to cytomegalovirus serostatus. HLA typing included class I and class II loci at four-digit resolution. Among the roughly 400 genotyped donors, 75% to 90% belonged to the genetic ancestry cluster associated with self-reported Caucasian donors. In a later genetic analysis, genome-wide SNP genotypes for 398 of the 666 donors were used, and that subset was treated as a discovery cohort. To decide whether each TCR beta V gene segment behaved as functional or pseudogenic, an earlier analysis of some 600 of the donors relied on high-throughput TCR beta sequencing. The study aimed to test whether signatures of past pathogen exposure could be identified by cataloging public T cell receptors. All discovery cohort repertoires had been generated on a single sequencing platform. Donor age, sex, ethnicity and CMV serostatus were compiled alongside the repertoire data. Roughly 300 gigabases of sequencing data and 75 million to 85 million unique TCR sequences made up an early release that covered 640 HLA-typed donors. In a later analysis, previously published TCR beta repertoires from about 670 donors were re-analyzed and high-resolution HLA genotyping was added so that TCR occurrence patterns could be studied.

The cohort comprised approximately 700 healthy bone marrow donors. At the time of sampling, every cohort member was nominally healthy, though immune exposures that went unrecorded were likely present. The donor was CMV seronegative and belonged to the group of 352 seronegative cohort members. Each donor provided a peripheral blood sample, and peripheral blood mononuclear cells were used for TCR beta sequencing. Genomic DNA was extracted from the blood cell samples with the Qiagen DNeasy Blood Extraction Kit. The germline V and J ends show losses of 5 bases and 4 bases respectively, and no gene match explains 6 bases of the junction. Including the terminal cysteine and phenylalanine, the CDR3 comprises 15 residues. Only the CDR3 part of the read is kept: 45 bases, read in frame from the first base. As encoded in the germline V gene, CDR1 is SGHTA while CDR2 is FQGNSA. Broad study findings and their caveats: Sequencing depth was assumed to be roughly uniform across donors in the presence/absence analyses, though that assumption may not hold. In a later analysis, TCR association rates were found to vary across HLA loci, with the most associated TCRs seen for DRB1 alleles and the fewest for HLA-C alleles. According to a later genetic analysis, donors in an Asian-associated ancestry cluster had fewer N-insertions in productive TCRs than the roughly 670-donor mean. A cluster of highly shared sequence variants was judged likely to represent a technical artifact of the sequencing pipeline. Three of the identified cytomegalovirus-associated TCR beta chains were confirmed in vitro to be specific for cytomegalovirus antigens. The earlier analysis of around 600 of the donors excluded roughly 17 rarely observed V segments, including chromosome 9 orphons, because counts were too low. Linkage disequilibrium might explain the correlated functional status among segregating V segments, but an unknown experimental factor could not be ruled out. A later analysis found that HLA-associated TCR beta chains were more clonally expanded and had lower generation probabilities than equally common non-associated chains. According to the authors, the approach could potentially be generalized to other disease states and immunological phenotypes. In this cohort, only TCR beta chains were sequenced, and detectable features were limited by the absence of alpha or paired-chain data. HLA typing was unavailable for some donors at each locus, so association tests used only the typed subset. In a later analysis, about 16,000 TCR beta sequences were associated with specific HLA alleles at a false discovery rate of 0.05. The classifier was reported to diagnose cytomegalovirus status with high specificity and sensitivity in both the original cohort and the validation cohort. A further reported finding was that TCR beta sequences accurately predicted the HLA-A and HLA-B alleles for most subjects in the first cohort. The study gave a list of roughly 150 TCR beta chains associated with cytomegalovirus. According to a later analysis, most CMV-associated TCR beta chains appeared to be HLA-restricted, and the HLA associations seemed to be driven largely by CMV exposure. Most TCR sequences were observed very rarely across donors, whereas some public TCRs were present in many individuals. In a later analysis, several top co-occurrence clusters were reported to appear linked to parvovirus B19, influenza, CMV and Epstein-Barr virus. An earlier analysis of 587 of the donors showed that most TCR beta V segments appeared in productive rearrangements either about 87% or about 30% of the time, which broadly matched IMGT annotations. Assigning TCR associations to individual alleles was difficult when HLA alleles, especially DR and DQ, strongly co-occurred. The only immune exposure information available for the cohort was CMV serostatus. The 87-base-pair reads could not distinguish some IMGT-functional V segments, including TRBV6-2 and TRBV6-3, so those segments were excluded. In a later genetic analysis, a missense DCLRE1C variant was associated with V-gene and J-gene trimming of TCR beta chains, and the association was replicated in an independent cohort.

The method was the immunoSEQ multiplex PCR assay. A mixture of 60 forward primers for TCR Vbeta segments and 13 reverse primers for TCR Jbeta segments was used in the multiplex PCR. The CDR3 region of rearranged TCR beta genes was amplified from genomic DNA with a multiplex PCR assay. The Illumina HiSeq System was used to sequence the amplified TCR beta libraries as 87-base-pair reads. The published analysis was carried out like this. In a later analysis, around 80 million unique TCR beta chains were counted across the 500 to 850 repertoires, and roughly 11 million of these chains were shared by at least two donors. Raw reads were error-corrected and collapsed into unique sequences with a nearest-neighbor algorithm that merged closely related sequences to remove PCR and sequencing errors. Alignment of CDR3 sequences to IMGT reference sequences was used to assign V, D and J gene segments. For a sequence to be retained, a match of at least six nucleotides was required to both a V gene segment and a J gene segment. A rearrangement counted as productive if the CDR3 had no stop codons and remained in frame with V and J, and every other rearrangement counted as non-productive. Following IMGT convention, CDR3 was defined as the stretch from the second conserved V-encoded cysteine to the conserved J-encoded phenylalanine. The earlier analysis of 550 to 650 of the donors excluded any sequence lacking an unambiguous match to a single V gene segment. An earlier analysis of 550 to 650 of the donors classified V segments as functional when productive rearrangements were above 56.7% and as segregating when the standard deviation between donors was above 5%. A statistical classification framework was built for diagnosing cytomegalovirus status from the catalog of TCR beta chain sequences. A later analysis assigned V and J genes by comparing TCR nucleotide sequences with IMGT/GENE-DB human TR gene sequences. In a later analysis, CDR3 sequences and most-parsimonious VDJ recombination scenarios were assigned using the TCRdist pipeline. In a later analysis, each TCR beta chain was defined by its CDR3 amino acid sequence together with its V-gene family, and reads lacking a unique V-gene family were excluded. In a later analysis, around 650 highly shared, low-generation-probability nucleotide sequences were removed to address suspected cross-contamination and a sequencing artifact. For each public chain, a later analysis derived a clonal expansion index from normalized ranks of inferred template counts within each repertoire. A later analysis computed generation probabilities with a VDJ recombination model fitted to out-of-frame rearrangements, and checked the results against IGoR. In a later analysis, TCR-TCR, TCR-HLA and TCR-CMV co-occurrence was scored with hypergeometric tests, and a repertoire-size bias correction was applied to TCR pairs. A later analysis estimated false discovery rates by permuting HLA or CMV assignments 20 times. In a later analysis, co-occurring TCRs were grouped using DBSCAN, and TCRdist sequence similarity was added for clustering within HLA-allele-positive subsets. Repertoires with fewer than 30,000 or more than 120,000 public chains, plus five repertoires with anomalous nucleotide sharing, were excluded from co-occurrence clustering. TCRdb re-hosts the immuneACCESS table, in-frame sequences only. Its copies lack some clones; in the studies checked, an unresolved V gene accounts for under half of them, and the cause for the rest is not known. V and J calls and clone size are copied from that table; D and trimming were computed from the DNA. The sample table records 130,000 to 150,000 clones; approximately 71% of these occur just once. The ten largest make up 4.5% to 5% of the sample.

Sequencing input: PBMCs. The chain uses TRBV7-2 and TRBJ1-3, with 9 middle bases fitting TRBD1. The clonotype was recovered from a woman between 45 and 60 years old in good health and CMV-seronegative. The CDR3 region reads CASSPGQGVGNTIYF. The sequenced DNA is TGTGCCAGCAGCCCGGGACAGGGAGTCGGAAACACCATATATTTT.